The entry below gives a single TCR beta chain sequence along with its context. Its antigen is not yet known. No quality values exist for individual bases; no much larger clone is one base distant. CDR1 is given as SGHRS and CDR2 as YFSETQ, both from the germline V gene. V is shortened by 0 bases, J by 1 base, and the region joining them spans 8 bases. From the cysteine through the phenylalanine, the CDR3 covers 15 amino acids. The entry retains the CDR3 DNA only, 45 bases that are in frame from base 1. The sample originates from a study of blood T cell repertoires in COVID-19 (TCRdb year 2020). Background on the whole study: Samples from collaborators originated in the United States, Italy and Spain and spanned both the acute and convalescent phases of COVID-19. A freely available public database, intended as a resource for researchers studying the immune response to SARS-CoV-2, is where the repertoires were released. Sample metadata almost always included a de-identified subject ID, COVID-19 status, age in years and sex. The material from the prospective study consisted of cDNA or gDNA derived from T cells, B-cell-depleted T cells, or PBMCs. Where available, HLA class I and class II types were taken from metadata supplied by the sample provider and were not determined by assay-based typing. The samples were drawn from the first 160 participants of the ongoing ImmuneRACE study and from under 1,500 subjects provided by 6 global collaborators. Subjects who had been exposed to COVID-19, were actively infected with it, or had recovered from it provided the deeply sampled blood TCRbeta repertoires that made up the dataset. Study-level results and caveats: The amount of clinical and demographic metadata varied by source and participant and was provided uncurated.

The immunoSEQ Assay, a bias-controlled multiplex PCR, was used to amplify TCRbeta CDR3 regions from genomic DNA. The authors processed their data as follows. The number of nucleated cells in each sample was estimated by amplification of reference gene primers within the assay. Sequence reads were collapsed and filtered to measure the absolute abundance of every unique TCRbeta CDR3 rearrangement. For each sample, productive Simpson clonality was calculated as the square root of Simpson's diversity index across productive rearrangements. In its TCRdb copy, this immuneACCESS table keeps in-frame sequences only and misses some clones. Where compared with another copy, unresolved V genes explain less than half of these, and the others have no known cause. V, J and clone size are taken as reported in that table, and D and trimming were inferred from the DNA itself. The sample data list 200,000 to 250,000 clones, and around 84% of these were observed just once. About 7.1% of the sample belongs to the ten largest clones.

The collaborating institutions used their own protocols to collect whole blood in K2EDTA tubes. For TCRbeta analysis, collaborators shipped samples as frozen whole blood, isolated PBMCs, or DNA extracted from either of those sample types. The rearrangement joined TRBV5-1 to TRBJ1-3; no D gene call is confident. The source of this sequence is a woman in her seventies with active or convalescent COVID-19. Sequenced input: peripheral blood. The CDR3 sequence is CASSLAGESGNTIYF. The DNA sequence reads TGCGCCAGCAGCTTGGCTGGGGAGTCTGGAAACACCATATATTTT.